The rows below give T cell receptor beta chains drawn from one sample of a study of shared clonotypes between healthy human individuals. Method: immunoSEQ multiplex PCR; TCRdb's copy keeps in-frame clones and lacks some. The repertoire includes 600,000 to 800,000 clones, approximately 77% of them detected once, and under 2% sits in the top ten. Sequences were obtained from memory CD4+ T cells sorted from blood. Source of these receptors: a woman aged 30 to 39 in good health. CDR3s include the opening cysteine and the closing phenylalanine or tryptophan. Not every row has a clone size; where given, it reads once, few, many or a size class.

14	TRBV7-9	.	TRBJ1-2	CASSLASYGDGYTF
12	TRBV27	.	TRBJ2-1	CASRTSYNEQFF
12	TRBV29-1	.	TRBJ2-7	CSVVPPSREQYF
12	TRBV28	.	TRBJ1-4	CALRAGNEKLFF
15	TRBV15	.	TRBJ2-7	CATSRDRGPFEEQYF
17	TRBV28	.	TRBJ1-1	CASSSRWAGLGNTEAFF
14	TRBV5-6	once	TRBJ1-1	CASSLALRGTEAFF
18	TRBV28	.	TRBJ2-3	CASSAGALAGGLTDTQYF
14	TRBV30	many	TRBJ1-2	CAWRATGGAGGYTF
14	TRBV4-1	.	TRBJ2-6	CASSLQGGANVLTF
17	TRBV11-1	.	TRBJ2-5	CASSTGHRAPNQETQYF
16	TRBV28	.	TRBJ2-7	CASSLFYTGPTYEQYF
15	TRBV19	.	TRBJ2-7	CASSQRTSVSYEQYF
15	TRBV19	.	TRBJ2-1	CASSRDSSSYNEQFF
16	TRBV5-1	once	TRBJ2-7	CASSLEPGQGQYEQYF
14	TRBV5-4	.	TRBJ2-3	CASSWGTGTDTQYF
15	TRBV13	.	TRBJ2-1	CASRTTGGPGDEQFF
15	TRBV5-6	.	TRBJ1-1	CASSLAASHGTEAFF
15	TRBV29-1	.	TRBJ2-2	CSVVSGQGFTGELFF
15	TRBV5-1	few	TRBJ2-1	CASSLRTSGRDEQFF
16	TRBV5-1	.	TRBJ2-7	CASSFDGAGGGYEQYF
17	TRBV7-3	.	TRBJ2-7	CASSLFFGTGSSREQYF
13	TRBV11-2	few	TRBJ2-1	CASSLAIGVEQFF
13	TRBV27	once	TRBJ2-3	CASSLSWADTQYF
14	TRBV5-1	.	TRBJ2-7	CASSFSGNSYEQYF
13	TRBV5-4	few	TRBJ2-1	CASSPGLGVSQFF
14	TRBV11-1	.	TRBJ1-2	CASSLQGAGDGYTF
15	TRBV15	few	TRBJ2-2	CATSSETRGGGELFF
16	TRBV5-1	.	TRBJ2-2	CASSHGYEGNTGELFF
14	TRBV7-8	.	TRBJ2-2	CASSLMTQVGELFF
15	TRBV2	.	TRBJ2-1	CASSGISGRFGEQFF
14	TRBV27	many	TRBJ2-3	CASRSRGQGGTQYF
13	TRBV27	.	TRBJ2-5	CASSLRQGATQYF
17	TRBV7-2	.	TRBJ1-2	CASSPQLAGTYNYGYTF
14	TRBV30	.	TRBJ2-2	CAWSVYQSAGELFF
14	TRBV11-2	.	.	CASSLDPSGYEQYF
15	TRBV11-1	many	TRBJ1-6	CASSPRTGSGSPLHF
14	TRBV28	.	TRBJ2-7	CASSPSEQHYEQYF
12	TRBV25-1	few	TRBJ2-5	CASSGAQETQYF
15	TRBV7-6	.	TRBJ2-1	CASSLRTGGHGEQFF
14	TRBV19	.	TRBJ2-4	CASSIPGGENIQYF
14	TRBV18	.	TRBJ2-7	CASAHDRKSYEQYF
13	TRBV25-1	.	TRBJ2-5	CASRPTGYETQYF
15	TRBV6-5	.	TRBJ2-1	CASSYVVAVYNEQFF